This record concerns one T cell receptor (beta chain) sequence. The sample's time point: pretreatment peripheral blood. Locally advanced or metastatic urothelial carcinoma affected the patients. Sequenced by immunoSEQ multiplex PCR; TCRdb stores in-frame clones only, minus some. The data show some 50,000 clones, around nine tenths seen once. The data stem from a study of PD-L1 blockade in urothelial cancer. Study overall: Specimens of blood held a median count of roughly 130,000 T cells.

The CDR3 covers 14 residues. Per germline, CDR1 KGHSY and CDR2 FQNENV. Trimming cost V 0 bases and J 3 bases; bases outside gene matches: 0. V gene TRBV16 combines with J gene TRBJ1-1; TRBD1 aligns across 8 bases. This TCR was recovered from a woman aged 55-70 years with urothelial cancer. The sample in question was PBMCs, obtained around atezolizumab (anti-PD-L1) treatment. In nucleotides, the CDR3 is TGTGCCAGCAGCCAATCACAGGGGGACACTGAAGCTTTCTTT. This codes for CASSQSQGDTEAFF.